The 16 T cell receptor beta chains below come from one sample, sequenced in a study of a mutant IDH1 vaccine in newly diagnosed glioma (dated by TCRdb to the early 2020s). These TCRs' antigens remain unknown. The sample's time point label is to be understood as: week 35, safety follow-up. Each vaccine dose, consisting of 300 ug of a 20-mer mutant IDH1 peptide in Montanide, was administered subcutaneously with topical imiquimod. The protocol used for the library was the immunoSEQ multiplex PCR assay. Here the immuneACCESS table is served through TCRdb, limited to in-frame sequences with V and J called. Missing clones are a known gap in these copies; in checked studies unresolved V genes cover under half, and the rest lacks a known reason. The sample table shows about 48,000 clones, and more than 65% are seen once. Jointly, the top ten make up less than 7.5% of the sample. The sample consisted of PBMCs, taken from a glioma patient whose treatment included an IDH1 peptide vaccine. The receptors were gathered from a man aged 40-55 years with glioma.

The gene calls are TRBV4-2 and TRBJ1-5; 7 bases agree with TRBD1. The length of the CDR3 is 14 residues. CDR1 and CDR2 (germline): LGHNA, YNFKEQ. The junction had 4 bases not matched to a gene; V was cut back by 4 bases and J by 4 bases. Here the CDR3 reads CASSLGRGNQPQHF. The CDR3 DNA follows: TGTGCCAGCAGCCTCGGCAGGGGGAATCAGCCCCAGCATTTT.

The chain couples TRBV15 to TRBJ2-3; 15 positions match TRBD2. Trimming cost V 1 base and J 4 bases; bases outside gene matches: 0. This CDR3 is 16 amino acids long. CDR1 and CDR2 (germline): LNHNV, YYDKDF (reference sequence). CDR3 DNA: TGTGCCACCAGCAGAGGGACTAGCGGGGGGGCAGATACGCAGTATTTT. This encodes CATSRGTSGGADTQYF. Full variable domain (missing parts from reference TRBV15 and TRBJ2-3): DAMVIQNPRYQVTQFGKPVTLSCSQTLNHNVMYWYQQKSSQAPKLLFHYYDKDFNNEADTPDNFQSRRPNTSFCFLDIRSPGLGDTAMYLCATSRGTSGGADTQYFGPGTRLTVL.

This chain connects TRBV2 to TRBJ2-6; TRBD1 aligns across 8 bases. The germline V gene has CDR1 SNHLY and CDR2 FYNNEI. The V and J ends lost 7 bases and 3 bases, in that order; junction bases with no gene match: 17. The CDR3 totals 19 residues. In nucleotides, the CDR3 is TGTGCCAGCACCAGGCCGGGACAGGCTGCTATAGGTGGGGCCAACGTCCTGACTTTC. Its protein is CASTRPGQAAIGGANVLTF.

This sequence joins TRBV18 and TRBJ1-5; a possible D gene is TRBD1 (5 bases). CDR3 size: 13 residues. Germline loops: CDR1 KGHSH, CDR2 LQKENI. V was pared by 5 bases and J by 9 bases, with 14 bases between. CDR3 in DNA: TGTGCCAGCTCAACTACCGGGGCCGGGCCCCAGCATTTT. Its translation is CASSTTGAGPQHF. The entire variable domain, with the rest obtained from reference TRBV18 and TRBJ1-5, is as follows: NAGVMQNPRHLVRRRGQEARLRCSPMKGHSHVYWYRQLPEEGLKFMVYLQKENIIDESGMPKERFSAEFPKEGPSILRIQQVVRGDSAAYFCASSTTGAGPQHFGDGTRLSIL.

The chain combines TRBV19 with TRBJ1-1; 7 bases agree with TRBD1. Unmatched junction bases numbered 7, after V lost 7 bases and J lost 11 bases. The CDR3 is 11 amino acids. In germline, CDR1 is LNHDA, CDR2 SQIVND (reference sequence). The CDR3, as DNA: TGTGCCAGTACCCGACAGGGATGGGCTTTCTTT. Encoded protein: CASTRQGWAFF.

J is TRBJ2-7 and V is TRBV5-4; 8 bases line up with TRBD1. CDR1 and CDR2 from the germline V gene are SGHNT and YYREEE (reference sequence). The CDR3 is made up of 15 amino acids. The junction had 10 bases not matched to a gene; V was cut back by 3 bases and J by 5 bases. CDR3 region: CASSSWTTGGNEQYF. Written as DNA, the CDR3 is TGTGCCAGCAGCTCCTGGACAACAGGGGGGAACGAGCAGTACTTC.

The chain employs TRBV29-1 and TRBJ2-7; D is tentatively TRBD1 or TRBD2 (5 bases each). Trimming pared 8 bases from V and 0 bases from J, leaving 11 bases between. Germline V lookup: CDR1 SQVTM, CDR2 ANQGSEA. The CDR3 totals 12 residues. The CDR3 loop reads CSSEGSSYEQYF. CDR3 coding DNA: TGCAGCTCCGAGGGGAGCTCCTACGAGCAGTACTTC.

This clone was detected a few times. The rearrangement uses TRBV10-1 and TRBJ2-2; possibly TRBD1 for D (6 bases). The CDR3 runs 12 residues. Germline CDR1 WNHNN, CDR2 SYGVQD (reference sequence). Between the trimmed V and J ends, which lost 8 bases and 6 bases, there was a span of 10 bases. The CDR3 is CASETGAGELFF. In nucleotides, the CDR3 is TGCGCCAGCGAGACAGGCGCCGGGGAGCTGTTTTTT.

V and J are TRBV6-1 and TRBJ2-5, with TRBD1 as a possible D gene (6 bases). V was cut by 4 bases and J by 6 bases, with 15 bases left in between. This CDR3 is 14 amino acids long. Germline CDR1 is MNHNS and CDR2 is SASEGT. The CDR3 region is CASSGGGARQTQYF. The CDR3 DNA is TGTGCCAGCAGTGGAGGGGGTGCCCGACAGACCCAGTACTTC.

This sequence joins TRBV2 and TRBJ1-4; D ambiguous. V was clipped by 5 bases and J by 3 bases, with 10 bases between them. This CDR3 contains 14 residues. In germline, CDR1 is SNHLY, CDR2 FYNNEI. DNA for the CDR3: TGTGCCAGCAGTTCGTGGGAAGCTAATGAAAAACTGTTTTTT. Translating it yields CASSSWEANEKLFF.

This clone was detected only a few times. Here the CDR3 DNA reads TGTGCCAGCAGCCTCCCACAGGGGGGTAAGGACTATGGCTACACCTTC. This translates into CASSLPQGGKDYGYTF. J is TRBJ1-2 and V is TRBV5-6, with 8 bases that match TRBD1. The CDR3 contains 16 residues. The germline gives CDR1 SGHDT, CDR2 YYEEEE. With 4 bases clipped from V and 3 bases from J, the junction kept 11 bases outside the gene matches. The full variable domain, its missing parts supplied by reference TRBV5-6 and TRBJ1-2, is DAGVTQSPTHLIKTRGQQVTLRCSPKSGHDTVSWYQQALGQGPQFIFQYYEEEERQRGNFPDRFSGHQFPNYSSELNVNALLLGDSALYLCASSLPQGGKDYGYTFGSGTRLTVV.

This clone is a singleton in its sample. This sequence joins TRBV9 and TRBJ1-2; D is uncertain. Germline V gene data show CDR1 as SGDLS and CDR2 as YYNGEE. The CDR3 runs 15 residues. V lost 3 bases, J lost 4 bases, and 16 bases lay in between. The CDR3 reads CASSAYSLLTYGYTF. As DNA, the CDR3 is TGTGCCAGCAGCGCCTACAGCCTTCTGACCTATGGCTACACCTTC.

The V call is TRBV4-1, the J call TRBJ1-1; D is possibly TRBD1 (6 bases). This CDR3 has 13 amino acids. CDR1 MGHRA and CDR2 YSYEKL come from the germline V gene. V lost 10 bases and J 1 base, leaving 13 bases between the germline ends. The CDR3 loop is CATADRRNTEAFF. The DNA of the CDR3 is TGCGCCACCGCGGACAGACGGAACACTGAAGCTTTCTTT.

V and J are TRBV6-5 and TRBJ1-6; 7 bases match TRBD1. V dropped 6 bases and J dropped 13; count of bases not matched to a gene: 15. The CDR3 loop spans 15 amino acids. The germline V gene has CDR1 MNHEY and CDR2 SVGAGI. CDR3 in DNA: TGTGCCAGCAGAGAGTACAGGGACAGAGGCTACCCCCTCCACTTT. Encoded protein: CASREYRDRGYPLHF.

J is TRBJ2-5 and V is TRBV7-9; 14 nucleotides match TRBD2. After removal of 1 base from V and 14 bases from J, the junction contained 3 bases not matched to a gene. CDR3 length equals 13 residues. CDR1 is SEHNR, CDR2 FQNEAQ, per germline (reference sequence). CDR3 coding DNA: TGTGCCAGCAGCTTAGAGGGGACTAGCGGGGGTTACTTC. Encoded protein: CASSLEGTSGGYF.

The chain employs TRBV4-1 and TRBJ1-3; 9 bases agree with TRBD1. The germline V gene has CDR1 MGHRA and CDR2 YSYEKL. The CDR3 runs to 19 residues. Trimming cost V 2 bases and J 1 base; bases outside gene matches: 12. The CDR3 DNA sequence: TGCGCCAGCAGCCAAAGACAGGGGGGCTTATCCCGTTCTGGAAACACCATATATTTT. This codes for CASSQRQGGLSRSGNTIYF.